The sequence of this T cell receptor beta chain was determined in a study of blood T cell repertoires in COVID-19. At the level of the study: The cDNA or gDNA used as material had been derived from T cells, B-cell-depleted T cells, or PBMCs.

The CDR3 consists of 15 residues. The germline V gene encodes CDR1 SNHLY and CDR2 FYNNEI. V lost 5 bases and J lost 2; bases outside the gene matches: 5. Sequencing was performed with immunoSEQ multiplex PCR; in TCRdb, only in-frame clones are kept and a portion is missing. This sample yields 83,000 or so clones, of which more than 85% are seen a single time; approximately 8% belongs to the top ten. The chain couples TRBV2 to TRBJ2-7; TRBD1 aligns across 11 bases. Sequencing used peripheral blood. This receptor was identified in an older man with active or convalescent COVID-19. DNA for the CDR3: TGTGCCAGCAGTCTCCGGACAGGGGGCCCCTACGAGCAGTACGTC. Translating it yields CASSLRTGGPYEQYV.